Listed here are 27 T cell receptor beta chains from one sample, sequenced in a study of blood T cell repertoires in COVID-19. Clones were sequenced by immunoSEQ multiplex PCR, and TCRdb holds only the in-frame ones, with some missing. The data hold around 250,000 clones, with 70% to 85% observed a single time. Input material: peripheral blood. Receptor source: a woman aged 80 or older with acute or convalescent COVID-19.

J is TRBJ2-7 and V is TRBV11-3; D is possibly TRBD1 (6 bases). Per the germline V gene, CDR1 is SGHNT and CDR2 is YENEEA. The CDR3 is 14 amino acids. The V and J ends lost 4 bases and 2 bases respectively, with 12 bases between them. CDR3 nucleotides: TGTGCCAGCAGCTACCGGGACACCCCCTACGAGCAGTACTTC. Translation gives CASSYRDTPYEQYF.

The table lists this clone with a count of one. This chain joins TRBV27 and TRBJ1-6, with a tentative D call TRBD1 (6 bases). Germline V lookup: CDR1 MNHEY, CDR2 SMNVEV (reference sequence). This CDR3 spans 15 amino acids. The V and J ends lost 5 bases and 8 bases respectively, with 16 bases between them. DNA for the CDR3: TGTGCCAGCAGTCCCACAGGGCCCCGGTATTCACCCCTCCACTTT. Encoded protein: CASSPTGPRYSPLHF.

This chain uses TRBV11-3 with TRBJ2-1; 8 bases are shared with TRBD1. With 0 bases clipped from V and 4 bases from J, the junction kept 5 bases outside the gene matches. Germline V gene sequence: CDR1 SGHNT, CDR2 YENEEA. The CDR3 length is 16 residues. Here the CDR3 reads CASSLDSQGAYNEQFF. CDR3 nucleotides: TGTGCCAGCAGCTTAGATTCCCAGGGGGCTTACAATGAGCAGTTCTTC.

The CDR3 here is CASSYSRKQGAQTGELFF. CDR3 DNA: TGTGCCAGCAGTTACTCCAGAAAACAGGGGGCGCAGACCGGGGAGCTGTTTTTT. The gene calls are TRBV6-2 or TRBV6-3 and TRBJ2-2; TRBD1 matches at 9 bases. Trimming removed 0 bases from V and 5 bases from J; junction bases left unmatched: 10. This CDR3 comprises 18 residues. Germline CDR1 reads MNHEY; CDR2 reads SVGEGT.

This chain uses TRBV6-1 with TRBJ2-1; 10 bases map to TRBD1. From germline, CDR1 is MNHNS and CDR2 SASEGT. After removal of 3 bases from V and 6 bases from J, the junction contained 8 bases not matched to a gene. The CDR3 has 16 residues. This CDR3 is CASSEAPGTGVNEQFF. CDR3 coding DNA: TGTGCCAGCAGTGAGGCACCCGGGACAGGGGTCAATGAGCAGTTCTTC.

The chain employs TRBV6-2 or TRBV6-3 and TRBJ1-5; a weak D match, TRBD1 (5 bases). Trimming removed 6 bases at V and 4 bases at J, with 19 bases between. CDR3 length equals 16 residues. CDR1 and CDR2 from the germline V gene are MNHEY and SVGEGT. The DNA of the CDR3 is TGTGCCAGCAGCCCCCCACCGGGACTGTTGAATCAGCCCCAGCATTTT. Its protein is CASSPPPGLLNQPQHF.

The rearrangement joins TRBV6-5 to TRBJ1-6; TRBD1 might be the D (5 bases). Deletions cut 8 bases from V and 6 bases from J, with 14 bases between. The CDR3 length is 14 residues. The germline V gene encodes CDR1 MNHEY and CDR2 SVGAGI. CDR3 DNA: TGTGCCAGCCGAACAGTCGGGGGTAATTCACCCCTCCACTTT. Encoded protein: CASRTVGGNSPLHF.

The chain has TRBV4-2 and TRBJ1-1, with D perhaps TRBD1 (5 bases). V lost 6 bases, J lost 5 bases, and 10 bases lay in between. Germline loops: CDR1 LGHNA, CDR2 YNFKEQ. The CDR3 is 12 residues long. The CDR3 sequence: CASRFRETEAFF. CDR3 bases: TGTGCCAGCAGATTCAGGGAAACTGAAGCTTTCTTT.

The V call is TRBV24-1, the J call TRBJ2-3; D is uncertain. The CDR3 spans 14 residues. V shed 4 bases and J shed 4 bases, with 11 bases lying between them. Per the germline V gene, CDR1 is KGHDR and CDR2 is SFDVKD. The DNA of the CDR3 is TGTGCCACCAGTGACCCCTCGGCGGCAGATACGCAGTATTTT. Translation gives CATSDPSAADTQYF.

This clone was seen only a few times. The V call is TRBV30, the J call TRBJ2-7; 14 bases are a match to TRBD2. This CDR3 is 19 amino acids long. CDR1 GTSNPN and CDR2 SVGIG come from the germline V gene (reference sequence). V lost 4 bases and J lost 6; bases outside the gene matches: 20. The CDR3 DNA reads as TGTGCCTGGAACCAAGGGGACGGTCCCGGGACTAGCGGGAGTGTCGAGCAGTACTTC. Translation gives CAWNQGDGPGTSGSVEQYF.

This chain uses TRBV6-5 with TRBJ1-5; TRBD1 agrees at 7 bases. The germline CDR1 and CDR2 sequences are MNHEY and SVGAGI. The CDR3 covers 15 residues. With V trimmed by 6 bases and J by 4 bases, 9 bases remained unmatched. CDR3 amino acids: CASRDRTQFNQPQHF. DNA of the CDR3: TGTGCCAGCAGGGACAGGACCCAGTTTAATCAGCCCCAGCATTTT.

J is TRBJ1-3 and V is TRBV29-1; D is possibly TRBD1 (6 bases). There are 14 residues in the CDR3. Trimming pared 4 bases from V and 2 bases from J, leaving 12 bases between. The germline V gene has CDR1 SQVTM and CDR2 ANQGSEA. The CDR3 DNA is TGCAGCGTTGGACCCAGGGGCCCTGGAAACACCATATATTTT. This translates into CSVGPRGPGNTIYF.

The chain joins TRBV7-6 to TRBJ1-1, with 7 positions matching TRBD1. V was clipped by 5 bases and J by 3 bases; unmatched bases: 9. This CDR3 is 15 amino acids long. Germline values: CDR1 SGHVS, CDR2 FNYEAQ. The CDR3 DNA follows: TGTGCCAGCAGCAGAAGACGAGGGGGCGACACTGAAGCTTTCTTT. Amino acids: CASSRRRGGDTEAFF.

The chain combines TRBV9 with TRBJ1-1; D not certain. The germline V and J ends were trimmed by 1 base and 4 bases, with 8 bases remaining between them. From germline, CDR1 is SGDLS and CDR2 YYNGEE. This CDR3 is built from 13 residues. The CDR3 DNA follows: TGTGCCAGCAGCGTAACGGTTGGCACTGAAGCTTTCTTT. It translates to CASSVTVGTEAFF.

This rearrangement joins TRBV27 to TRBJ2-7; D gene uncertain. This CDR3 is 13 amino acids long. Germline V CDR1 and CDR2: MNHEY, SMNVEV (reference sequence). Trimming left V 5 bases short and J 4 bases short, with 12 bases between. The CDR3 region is CASSPLSRYEQYF. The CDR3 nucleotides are TGTGCCAGCAGTCCCCTAAGCAGGTACGAGCAGTACTTC.

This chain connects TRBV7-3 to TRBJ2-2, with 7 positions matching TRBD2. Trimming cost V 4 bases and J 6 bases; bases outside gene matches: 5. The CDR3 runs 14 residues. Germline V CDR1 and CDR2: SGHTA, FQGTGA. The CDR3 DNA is TGTGCCAGCAGCTCTCTTAGCGGGCCCGGGGAGCTGTTTTTT. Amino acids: CASSSLSGPGELFF.

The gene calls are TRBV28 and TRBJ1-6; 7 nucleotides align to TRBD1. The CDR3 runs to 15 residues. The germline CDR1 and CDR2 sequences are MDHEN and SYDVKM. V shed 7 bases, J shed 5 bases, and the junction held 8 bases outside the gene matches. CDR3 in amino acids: CASTSTGENNSPLHF. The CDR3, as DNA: TGTGCCAGCACCTCTACAGGGGAAAATAATTCACCCCTCCACTTT.

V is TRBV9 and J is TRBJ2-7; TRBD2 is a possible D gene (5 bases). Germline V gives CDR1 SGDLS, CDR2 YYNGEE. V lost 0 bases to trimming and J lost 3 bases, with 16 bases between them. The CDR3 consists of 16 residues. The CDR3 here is CASSVGESLGGYEQYF. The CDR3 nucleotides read TGTGCCAGCAGCGTAGGGGAGTCACTAGGAGGCTACGAGCAGTACTTC.

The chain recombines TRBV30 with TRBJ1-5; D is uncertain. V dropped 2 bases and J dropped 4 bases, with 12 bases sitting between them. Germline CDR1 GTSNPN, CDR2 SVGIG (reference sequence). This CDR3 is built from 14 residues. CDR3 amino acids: CAWSTRTVNQPQHF. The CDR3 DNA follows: TGTGCCTGGAGTACTCGAACAGTTAATCAGCCCCAGCATTTT.

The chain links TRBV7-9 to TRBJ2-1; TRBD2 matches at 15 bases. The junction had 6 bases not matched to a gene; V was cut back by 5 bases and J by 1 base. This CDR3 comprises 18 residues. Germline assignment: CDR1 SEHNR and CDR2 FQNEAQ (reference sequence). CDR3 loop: CASSPGTSGRRSYNEQFF. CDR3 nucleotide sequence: TGTGCCAGCAGCCCCGGGACTAGCGGGAGGAGATCCTACAATGAGCAGTTCTTC.

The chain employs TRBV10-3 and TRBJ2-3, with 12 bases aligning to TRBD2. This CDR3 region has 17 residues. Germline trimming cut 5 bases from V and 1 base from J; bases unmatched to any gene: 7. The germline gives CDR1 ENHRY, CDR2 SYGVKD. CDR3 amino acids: CAISSASGGAGTDTQYF. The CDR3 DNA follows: TGTGCCATCAGTAGCGCTAGCGGGGGGGCCGGCACAGATACGCAGTATTTT.

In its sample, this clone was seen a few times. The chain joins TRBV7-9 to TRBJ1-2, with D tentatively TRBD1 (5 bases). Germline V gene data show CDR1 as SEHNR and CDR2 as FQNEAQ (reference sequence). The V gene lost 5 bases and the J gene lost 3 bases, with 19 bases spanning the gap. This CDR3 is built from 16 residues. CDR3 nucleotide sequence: TGTGCCAGCAGCCTAACGGGCGGGGCGTGGGACTATGGCTACACCTTC. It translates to CASSLTGGAWDYGYTF.

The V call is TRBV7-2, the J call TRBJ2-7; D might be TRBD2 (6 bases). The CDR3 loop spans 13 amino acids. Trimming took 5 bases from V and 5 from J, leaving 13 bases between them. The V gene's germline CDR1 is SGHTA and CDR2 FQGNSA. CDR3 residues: CASSRRDFDEQYF. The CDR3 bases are TGTGCCAGCAGCCGGCGGGACTTTGACGAGCAGTACTTC.

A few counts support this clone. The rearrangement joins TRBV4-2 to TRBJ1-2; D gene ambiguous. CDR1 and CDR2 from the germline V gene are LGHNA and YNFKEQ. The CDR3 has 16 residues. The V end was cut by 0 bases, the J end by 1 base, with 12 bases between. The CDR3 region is CASSQDNGNLNYGYTF. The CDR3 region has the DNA TGTGCCAGCAGCCAAGATAACGGGAATCTTAACTATGGCTACACCTTC.

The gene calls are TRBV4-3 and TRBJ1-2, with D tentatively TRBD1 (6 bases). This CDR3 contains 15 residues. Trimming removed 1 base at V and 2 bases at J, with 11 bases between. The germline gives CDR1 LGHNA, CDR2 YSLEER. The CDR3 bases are TGCGCCAGCAGCCAAGGGAATACAGGGAACTATGGCTACACCTTC. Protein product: CASSQGNTGNYGYTF.

The CDR3 spells CASSVTGPETQYF. The CDR3 coding sequence is TGTGCCAGCAGCGTAACAGGGCCCGAGACCCAGTACTTC. The rearrangement joins TRBV2 to TRBJ2-5; TRBD1 might be the D (6 bases). Trimming left V 6 bases short and J 5 bases short, with 13 bases between. Germline V gene data show CDR1 as SNHLY and CDR2 as FYNNEI. The CDR3 length is 13 residues.

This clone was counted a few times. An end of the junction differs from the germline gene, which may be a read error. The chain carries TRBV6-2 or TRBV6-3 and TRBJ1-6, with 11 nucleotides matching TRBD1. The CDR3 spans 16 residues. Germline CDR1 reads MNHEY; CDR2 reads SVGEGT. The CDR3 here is CASSTRTGGYDSPLHF. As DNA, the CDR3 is TGTGCCAGCAGTACGAGGACAGGGGGCTATGATTCACCCCTCCACTTT.